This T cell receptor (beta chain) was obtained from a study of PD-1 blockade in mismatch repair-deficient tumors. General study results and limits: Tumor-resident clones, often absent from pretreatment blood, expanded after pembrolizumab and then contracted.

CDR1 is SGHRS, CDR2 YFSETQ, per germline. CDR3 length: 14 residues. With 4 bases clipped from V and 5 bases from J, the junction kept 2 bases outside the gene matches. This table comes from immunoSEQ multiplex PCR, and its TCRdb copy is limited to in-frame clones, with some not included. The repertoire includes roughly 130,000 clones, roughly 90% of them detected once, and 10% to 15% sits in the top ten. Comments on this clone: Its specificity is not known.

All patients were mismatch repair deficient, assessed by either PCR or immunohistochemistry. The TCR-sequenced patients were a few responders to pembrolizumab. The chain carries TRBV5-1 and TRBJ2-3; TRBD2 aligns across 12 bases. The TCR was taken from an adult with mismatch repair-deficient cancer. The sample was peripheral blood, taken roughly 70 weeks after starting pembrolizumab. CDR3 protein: CASSPGLAGDTQYF. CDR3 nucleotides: TGCGCCAGCAGCCCGGGACTAGCGGGAGATACGCAGTATTTT.